This T cell receptor beta chain derives from a study of early T cells in non-severe SARS-CoV-2 infection. Study overall: It was bulk RNA from unsorted whole blood that was sequenced, and the chains were unpaired. The study's findings and limits: The VDJdb matching leaned toward anti-spike CD8 responses and overlooked private and CD4 specificities.

Each single cDNA molecule received a unique molecular identifier. TCRdb reanalysed the 5' RACE reads using MiXCR and keeps one entry per CDR3 protein. The sample has 50,000 to 55,000 distinct CDR3 sequences; about a tenth are singletons. A note on this clonotype: The antigen remains unidentified.

CDR1 SGHVS and CDR2 FQNEAQ come from the germline V gene. The ends lost 1 base at V and 6 bases at J; junction bases unmatched: 2. The CDR3 covers 14 residues. The clonotype was recovered from an adult who was a healthcare worker with PCR-confirmed SARS-CoV-2 infection or an uninfected control (not recorded which). Sequences were obtained from whole blood. V gene TRBV7-8 combines with J gene TRBJ2-7; 11 nucleotides align to TRBD1. The CDR3 DNA reads as TGTGCCAGCAGCTTAGGGACAGGGGGCATCGAGCAGTACTTC. It specifies CASSLGTGGIEQYF.